The next 21 T cell receptor beta chains were all read from a single sample in a study of blood T cells in healthy people across ages (dated by TCRdb to about 2015). Libraries were built with 5' RACE. TCRdb lists the instrument as Illumina HiSeq 2500. A second PCR of roughly 6 to 11 cycles was performed with a sample-barcoded 5' primer and a J-beta primer mix. The raw public data were reprocessed by TCRdb itself: fastp quality trimming at Q25, MiXCR clonotype calling, in-frame beta chains only. Each entry merges the rows of one CDR3 protein and shows their most common DNA and genes. This sample holds around 1,500,000 distinct CDR3 sequences; 42% were observed only once. The ten largest clones take up roughly 7.9% of the sample. The specimen was blood. The receptors stem from a young woman in good health.

This clonotype turned up a few times. The chain combines TRBV4-1 with TRBJ2-7; 9 bases match TRBD2. The CDR3 has 14 amino acids. With V trimmed by 4 bases and J by 3 bases, 4 bases remained unmatched. The germline V gene encodes CDR1 MGHRA and CDR2 YSYEKL. Written as DNA, the CDR3 is TGCGCCAGCAGCCCCGGACTAGCGCTCTACGAGCAGTACTTC. Residues: CASSPGLALYEQYF.

The gene calls are TRBV2 and TRBJ1-4; D possibly corresponds to TRBD1 (6 bases). V was shortened by 3 bases and J by 7 bases, with 9 bases between the two germline ends. CDR3 length: 13 amino acids. CDR1 is SNHLY, CDR2 FYNNEI, per germline. The CDR3 coding sequence is TGTGCCAGCAGTGAGCAGGGGCCTGAAAAACTGTTTTTT. This translates into CASSEQGPEKLFF.

This clonotype was counted a few times. V and J are TRBV6-1 and TRBJ1-1; TRBD1 aligns across 7 bases. V gave up 6 bases and J gave up 1 base; unmatched junction bases: 5. CDR1 and CDR2 from the germline V gene are MNHNS and SASEGT. The CDR3 loop spans 14 amino acids. Written as DNA, the CDR3 is TGTGCCAGCAGACCGGGACAGCAGAACACTGAAGCTTTCTTT. Translating it yields CASRPGQQNTEAFF.

There are a few counts of this clonotype. The V and J genes are TRBV12-3 or TRBV12-4 and TRBJ1-4; 7 positions match TRBD1. J lost 4 bases, V lost 5 bases, and 7 bases had no gene match. The CDR3 sequence is 15 residues long. CDR3 residues: CASSPRDSLNEKLFF. The CDR3 DNA sequence: TGTGCCAGCAGTCCAAGGGACAGCCTTAATGAAAAACTGTTTTTT.

This clonotype was seen more than once but under ten times. The V call is TRBV30, the J call TRBJ2-7; tentative D call: TRBD1 (6 bases). Germline CDR1 reads GTSNPN; CDR2 reads SVGIG (reference sequence). The V gene lost 5 bases and the J gene lost 5 bases, with 10 bases spanning the gap. CDR3 length: 11 amino acids. The CDR3 DNA is TGTGCCTGGGGGGGCGTCAACGAGCAGTACTTC. It codes for CAWGGVNEQYF.

This sequence joins TRBV7-6 and TRBJ2-1; D is tentatively TRBD1 or TRBD2 (5 bases each). Germline CDR1 SGHVS, CDR2 FNYEAQ. V was clipped by 5 bases and J by 6 bases, with 17 bases between them. This CDR3 region has 15 residues. For the CDR3, the DNA is TGTGCCAGCAGCCCCCGGCAGGGAGAGGGCAATGAGCAGTTCTTC. This sequence encodes CASSPRQGEGNEQFF. Supplemented by reference TRBV7-6 and TRBJ2-1, the full variable domain reads GAGVSQSPRYKVTKRGQDVALRCDPISGHVSLYWYRQALGQGPEFLTYFNYEAQQDKSGLPNDRFSAERPEGSISTLTIQRTEQRDSAMYRCASSPRQGEGNEQFFGPGTRLTVL.

J is TRBJ2-7 and V is TRBV7-2, with D tentatively TRBD2 (5 bases). The CDR3 length is 13 residues. The V and J ends lost 5 bases and 2 bases respectively, with 10 bases between them. Germline-derived CDR1 and CDR2 are SGHTA and FQGNSA. DNA for the CDR3: TGTACCAGCAGCCCAGGACTTGCCTACGAGCAGTACTTC. Protein: CTSSPGLAYEQYF.

V gene TRBV6-5 combines with J gene TRBJ2-1; 9 bases fit TRBD1. Germline V gene sequence: CDR1 MNHEY, CDR2 SVGAGI. The CDR3 runs to 15 residues. J gave up 7 bases and V 3 bases, and 7 bases lay outside the gene matches. As DNA, the CDR3 is TGTGCCAGCAGTTATTCCGGGACAGGGCGGAATGAGCAGTTCTTC. It is translated as CASSYSGTGRNEQFF.

This clonotype has a handful of counts. The V and J genes are TRBV10-3 and TRBJ2-1; 11 bases line up with TRBD2. V shed 7 bases and J 7 bases; nucleotides not matched to a gene: 3. Germline V CDR1 and CDR2: ENHRY, SYGVKD. The CDR3 is 13 residues long. CDR3 sequence (DNA): TGTGCCATCACACTAGCGGGGGTTAATGAGCAGTTCTTC. Its protein is CAITLAGVNEQFF.

The J gene is TRBJ1-2, the V gene TRBV5-1; D unclear. Germline-derived CDR1 and CDR2 are SGHRS and YFSETQ. The germline V and J ends were trimmed by 4 bases and 7 bases, with 14 bases remaining between them. CDR3 length: 13 amino acids. In DNA form, the CDR3 reads TGCGCCAGCAGCCCCGAGGGAGGAGCTGGCTACACCTTC. Its translation is CASSPEGGAGYTF.

The chain employs TRBV6-1 and TRBJ1-1, with TRBD1 identical over 8 bases. From germline, CDR1 is MNHNS and CDR2 SASEGT. V lost 7 bases, J lost 4 bases, and 26 bases stayed unmatched. This CDR3 is 20 amino acids long. For the CDR3, the DNA is TGTGCCAGCAAGTCGATGGGACTTGGACAGGGAGGGTTCCGGGGCACTGAAGCTTTCTTT. This sequence encodes CASKSMGLGQGGFRGTEAFF.

In this sample, this clonotype turned up a few times. The chain has TRBV12-3 or TRBV12-4 and TRBJ1-5, with TRBD1 as a possible D gene (5 bases). This CDR3 comprises 14 residues. V lost 5 bases and J lost 6, with 14 bases in between. CDR3 in DNA: TGTGCCAGCAGTCGCAGGGAGGGCGGTCAGCCCCAGCATTTT. Translated: CASSRREGGQPQHF.

The chain employs TRBV7-2 and TRBJ2-1, with 8 bases fitting TRBD2. CDR1 SGHTA and CDR2 FQGNSA come from the germline V gene. The V gene end was trimmed by 4 bases and the J gene end by 6 bases; junction bases not matched to a gene: 5. CDR3 length: 14 amino acids. This CDR3 reads CASSYGLAPNEQFF. In nucleotides, the CDR3 is TGTGCCAGCAGCTACGGACTAGCCCCCAATGAGCAGTTCTTC.

Note on this clonotype: Mismatch with germline at one junction end may stem from a read error. The V gene is TRBV4-2, the J gene TRBJ2-1, with TRBD2 matching over 10 bases. The germline CDR1 and CDR2 sequences are LGHNA and YNFKEQ. The length of the CDR3 is 17 residues. The CDR3 sequence is CAISQDGLADQYNEQFF. The DNA of the CDR3 is TGTGCCATCAGCCAAGATGGACTAGCGGACCAATACAATGAGCAGTTCTTC.

This clonotype appeared a few times. A much larger clone lies a single base off, so this may be a read error. The chain combines TRBV20-1 with TRBJ2-1; a possible D gene is TRBD2 (5 bases). The germline gives CDR1 DFQATT, CDR2 SNEGSKA (reference sequence). CDR3 length equals 13 residues. CDR3 sequence: CSARDPFYNGQFF. CDR3 DNA sequence: TGCAGTGCTCGGGATCCCTTCTACAATGGGCAGTTCTTC.

This clonotype was recorded a few times. The chain's CDR3 is CASSYRDSDTDTQYF. The CDR3, as DNA: TGTGCCAGCAGTTACCGGGACAGTGACACAGATACGCAGTATTTT. The rearrangement joins TRBV6-2 or TRBV6-3 to TRBJ2-3; 7 positions agree with TRBD1. J gave up 2 bases and V 2 bases, and 4 bases lay outside the gene matches. This CDR3 comprises 15 residues. Germline lookup yields CDR1 MNHEY and CDR2 SVGEGT.

This clonotype occurred a few times. The CDR3 loop reads CASSYGGLKTDTQYF. CDR3 nucleotides: TGTGCCAGCAGTTACGGCGGATTAAAGACAGATACGCAGTATTTT. The V gene is TRBV6-5, the J gene TRBJ2-3; no clear D. The CDR3 length is 15 residues. The V gene lost 2 bases and the J gene lost 3 bases, with 12 bases spanning the gap. The germline gives CDR1 MNHEY, CDR2 SVGAGI.

This clonotype showed up just a few times. This chain uses TRBV7-2 with TRBJ2-5; unclear D gene. Trimming stripped 0 bases from V and 5 bases from J, with 10 bases between. The V gene's germline CDR1 is SGHTA and CDR2 FQGNSA. The CDR3 has 14 residues. DNA for the CDR3: TGTGCCAGCAGCTTAGCGACCGCACGTGAGACCCAGTACTTC. Translated: CASSLATARETQYF.

Remarks on this clonotype: At one of its ends the junction is not consistent with the germline gene, which may arise from a read error. The chain couples TRBV29-1 to TRBJ2-1, with D possibly TRBD2 on 5 matching bases. CDR3 length equals 12 residues. Germline CDR1 reads SQVTM; CDR2 reads ANQGSEA. CDR3 loop: CSGEEGMNEQFF. CDR3 sequence (DNA): TGCAGCGGTGAAGAGGGTATGAATGAGCAGTTCTTC.

The chain links TRBV29-1 to TRBJ1-2; TRBD1 matches 7 bases. The V segment lost 6 bases and the J segment 0 bases; nucleotides outside the gene matches: 13. CDR3 length: 16 amino acids. Germline values: CDR1 SQVTM, CDR2 ANQGSEA. The CDR3 coding sequence is TGCAGCGTGGGGGCAGGGGGGCGACGCGCTAACTATGGCTACACCTTC. Protein: CSVGAGGRRANYGYTF.

The CDR3: CATSRTIQGTQETQYF. The CDR3 DNA sequence: TGTGCCACCAGCAGGACTATACAGGGAACACAAGAGACCCAGTACTTC. The chain couples TRBV15 to TRBJ2-5; TRBD1 is a possible D gene (6 bases). V was clipped by 3 bases and J by 2 bases, with 16 bases between them. Germline V gene sequence: CDR1 LNHNV, CDR2 YYDKDF (reference sequence). This CDR3 spans 16 amino acids.